Listed below are T cell receptor beta chains from one sample, sequenced in a study of blood T cell repertoires in COVID-19. Here immunoSEQ multiplex PCR was the method, and the copy in TCRdb shows in-frame clones only, minus some. The repertoire has about 100,000 clones, roughly 84% of them found once; the top ten carry roughly 7.4%. Sequencing input: peripheral blood. These receptors all come from a man younger than 40 in a cohort sampled during active COVID-19. The CDR3 runs from the conserved cysteine through the conserved F or W. A D gene is named only where the DNA matches it firmly. Clone size is shown for a subset of rows, as once, few, many or a class of expanded clone.

NA	TRBV19	TRBD1	TRBJ1-2	TGTGCCAGTAGGCCTCAGGGACAGGGGCTAGATGGCTACACCTTC	CASRPQGQGLDGYTF
once	TRBV15	NA	TRBJ2-3	TGTGCCACCAGCGGTCGACAGGGCTCGGGGGGCACAGATACGCAGTATTTT	CATSGRQGSGGTDTQYF
NA	TRBV7-2	NA	TRBJ2-7	TGTGCCAGCAGCTTAGGGCTAGGCGAGCAGTACTTC	CASSLGLGEQYF
NA	TRBV7-8	TRBD1	TRBJ2-3	TGTGCCAGCAGCCTCGGGACAGGGCCGCAGTATTTT	CASSLGTGPQYF
NA	TRBV24-1	TRBD2	TRBJ2-5	TGTGCCACCGGGGCGGCGGGGGACGAGGAGACCCAGTACTTC	CATGAAGDEETQYF
NA	TRBV19	NA	TRBJ1-2	TGTGCCAGTAGTAGGGTGGACAGCACTTATGGCTACACCTTC	CASSRVDSTYGYTF
NA	TRBV28	NA	TRBJ1-4	TGTGCCAGCAGTTTTATGGGGGGAACTAATGAAAAACTGTTTTTT	CASSFMGGTNEKLFF
NA	TRBV7-9	TRBD1	TRBJ1-1	TGTGCCAGCAGCTTACAGACAGGGGGGAACACTGAAGCTTTCTTT	CASSLQTGGNTEAFF
NA	TRBV7-2	NA	TRBJ1-2	TGTGCCAGCAGGTTGACAGAGTATGGCTACACCTTC	CASRLTEYGYTF
NA	TRBV6-5	TRBD1	TRBJ1-1	TGTGCCAGCAGTTACTCGCAGACAGGGCTAGGCACTGAAGCTTTCTTT	CASSYSQTGLGTEAFF
few	TRBV6-6	TRBD1	TRBJ1-5	TGTGCCAGCAGTTGGGGACAGGAATATAGCAATCAGCCCCAGCATTTT	CASSWGQEYSNQPQHF
NA	TRBV5-1	NA	TRBJ2-3	TGCGCCAGCAGCGTACAGGGTTATAGCACAGATACGCAGTATTTT	CASSVQGYSTDTQYF
NA	TRBV30	NA	TRBJ1-6	TGTGCCTGGGAGGACAATGGGCTTTCACCCCTCCACTTT	CAWEDNGLSPLHF
NA	TRBV5-1	NA	TRBJ1-4	TGCGCCAGCAGCCCCGCCGGGGATACTAATGAAAAACTGTTTTTT	CASSPAGDTNEKLFF
NA	TRBV29-1	TRBD1	TRBJ2-5	TGCAGCGTCAACAGGGGAATTGGAGAGACCCAGTACTTC	CSVNRGIGETQYF
NA	TRBV3-1/TRBV3-2	TRBD2	TRBJ2-7	TGTGCCAGCAGCCCCTCGGGAGGCGCGGGAGAGCAGTACTTC	CASSPSGGAGEQYF
NA	TRBV30	NA	TRBJ1-4	TGTGCCTGGAGTAGTGGACAGATTAATGAAAAACTGTTTTTT	CAWSSGQINEKLFF
NA	TRBV5-5	TRBD2	TRBJ2-7	TGTGCCAGCAGCTTGACCCCGGCGGGACTAGCGGGGGGGAAGGAGCAGTACTTC	CASSLTPAGLAGGKEQYF
NA	TRBV10-3	TRBD2	TRBJ2-1	TGTGCCATCAGTGAGCGCGGGGGGGCCCCCTACAATGAGCAGTTCTTC	CAISERGGAPYNEQFF
NA	TRBV27	NA	TRBJ1-4	TGTGCCAGCAGTTTATCGGCGGGGGCGGCTGAAAAACTGTTTTTT	CASSLSAGAAEKLFF
NA	TRBV28	TRBD2	TRBJ2-3	TGTGCCAGCAGTTTTTCTAGCGGGAGTTCCCCGCTTACGCAGTATTTT	CASSFSSGSSPLTQYF
NA	TRBV27	NA	TRBJ2-5	TGTGCCAGCAGTTTGGGAGGGGGGGTGGAGACCCAGTACTTC	CASSLGGGVETQYF
NA	TRBV5-5	NA	TRBJ2-3	TGTGCCAGCAGCTGGGACAATAGCGCAGATACGCAGTATTTT	CASSWDNSADTQYF
NA	TRBV11-2	NA	TRBJ1-6	TGTGCCAGCAGCTTAGACAGGGTCCAATCACCCCTCCACTTT	CASSLDRVQSPLHF
NA	TRBV2	NA	TRBJ2-3	TGTGCCAGCAGGGACAGTTCGCGCGCGGATACGCAGTATTTT	CASRDSSRADTQYF
NA	TRBV7-2	TRBD1	TRBJ1-6	TGTGCCAGCAGCTTCGGACAGGCGGGTTCACCCCTCCACTTT	CASSFGQAGSPLHF
NA	TRBV18	NA	TRBJ1-1	TGTGCCAGCTCACCATATGGGGGGGAAGCTTTCTTT	CASSPYGGEAFF
once	TRBV4-1	TRBD2	TRBJ2-3	TGCGCCAGCAGCCAAGGGACGGGGGGAGGTACAGATACGCAGTATTTT	CASSQGTGGGTDTQYF
NA	TRBV2	NA	TRBJ1-2	TGTGCCAGCAGTTGGGGCTTTAACTATGGCTACACCTTC	CASSWGFNYGYTF
NA	TRBV5-1	TRBD2	TRBJ2-7	TGCGCCAGCAGCTCCGGGACTAGCGGGGGGTTCTACGAGCAGTACTTC	CASSSGTSGGFYEQYF
NA	TRBV10-3	NA	TRBJ2-3	TGTGCCATCAGTAGGACAGCAATCACAGATACGCAGTATTTT	CAISRTAITDTQYF
NA	TRBV7-2	NA	TRBJ2-1	TGTGCCAGCAGCTTAGCCCTTGACAGGGAGCAGTTCTTC	CASSLALDREQFF
NA	TRBV6-1	NA	TRBJ1-2	TGTGCCAGCAGTGAAGACTGGGGGGAAGTTAGGTATGGCTACACCTTC	CASSEDWGEVRYGYTF
NA	TRBV15	NA	TRBJ2-7	TGTGCCACCAGCAGAGCCGGGAGTCGACAGGGAAACTACGAGCAGTACTTC	CATSRAGSRQGNYEQYF
NA	TRBV30	NA	TRBJ2-7	TGTGCCTGGAGTGTACCGTCCGGGACAACGTACTTC	CAWSVPSGTTYF
NA	TRBV2	TRBD1	TRBJ2-7	TGTGCCAGCAGTGGGGACAGGGGATCCGAGCAGTACTTC	CASSGDRGSEQYF
NA	TRBV3-1/TRBV3-2	NA	TRBJ2-5	TGTGCCAGCAGCCAAGATCTGGGGGCGAGGGAGACCCAGTACTTC	CASSQDLGARETQYF
NA	TRBV24-1	TRBD2	TRBJ2-1	TGTGCCACCAGTGACCCCGGGGGGGTGAGAGGCAATGAGCAGTTCTTC	CATSDPGGVRGNEQFF
NA	TRBV12-3/TRBV12-4	TRBD1	TRBJ1-1	TGTGCCGGCCAACAGGGGATGAACACTGAAGCTTTCTTT	CAGQQGMNTEAFF